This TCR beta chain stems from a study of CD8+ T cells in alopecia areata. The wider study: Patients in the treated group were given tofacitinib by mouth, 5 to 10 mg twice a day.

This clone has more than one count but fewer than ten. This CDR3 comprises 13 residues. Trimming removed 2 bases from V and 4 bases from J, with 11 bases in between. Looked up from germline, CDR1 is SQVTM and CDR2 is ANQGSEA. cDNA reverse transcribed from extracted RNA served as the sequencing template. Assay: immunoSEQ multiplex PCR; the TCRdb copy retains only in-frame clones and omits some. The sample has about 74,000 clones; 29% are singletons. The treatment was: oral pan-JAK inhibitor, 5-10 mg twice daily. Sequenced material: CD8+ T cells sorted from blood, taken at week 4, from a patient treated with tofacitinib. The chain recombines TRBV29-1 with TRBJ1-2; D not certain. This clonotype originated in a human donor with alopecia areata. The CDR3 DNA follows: TGCAGCGTTGAATGGGGTGCGAGCTATGGCTACACCTTC. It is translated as CSVEWGASYGYTF.